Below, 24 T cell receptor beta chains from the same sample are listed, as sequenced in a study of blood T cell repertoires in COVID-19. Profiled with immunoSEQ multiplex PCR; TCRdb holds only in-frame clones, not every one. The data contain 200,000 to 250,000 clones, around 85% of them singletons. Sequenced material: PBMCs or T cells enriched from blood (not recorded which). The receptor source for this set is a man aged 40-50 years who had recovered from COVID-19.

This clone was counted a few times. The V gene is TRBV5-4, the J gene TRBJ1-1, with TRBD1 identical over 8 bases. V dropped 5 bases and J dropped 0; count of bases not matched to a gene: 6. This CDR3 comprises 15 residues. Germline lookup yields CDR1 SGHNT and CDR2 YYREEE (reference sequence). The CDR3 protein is CASSFYRGVNTEAFF. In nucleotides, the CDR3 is TGTGCCAGCAGTTTCTACAGGGGGGTGAACACTGAAGCTTTCTTT.

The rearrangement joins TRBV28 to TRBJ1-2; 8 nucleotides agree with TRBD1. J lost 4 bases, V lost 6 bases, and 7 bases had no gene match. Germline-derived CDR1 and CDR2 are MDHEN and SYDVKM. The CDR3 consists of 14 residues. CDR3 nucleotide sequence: TGTGCCAGCAGGGAACAGGGGGGAGTCTATGGCTACACCTTC. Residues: CASREQGGVYGYTF.

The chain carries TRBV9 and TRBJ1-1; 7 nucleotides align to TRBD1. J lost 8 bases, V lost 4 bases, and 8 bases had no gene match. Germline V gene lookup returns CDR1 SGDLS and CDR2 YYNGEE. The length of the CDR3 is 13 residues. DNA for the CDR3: TGTGCCAGCAGCCCCGGCGGAGGGGGCGAAGCTTTCTTT. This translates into CASSPGGGGEAFF.

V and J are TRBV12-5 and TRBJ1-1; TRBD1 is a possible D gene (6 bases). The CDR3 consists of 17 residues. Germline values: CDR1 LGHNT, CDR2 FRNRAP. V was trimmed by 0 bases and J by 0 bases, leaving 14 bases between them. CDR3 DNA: TGTGCTAGTGGTTTGGTACGGTCGGGACAAATGAACACTGAAGCTTTCTTT. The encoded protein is CASGLVRSGQMNTEAFF. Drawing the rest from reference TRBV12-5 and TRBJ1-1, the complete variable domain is DARVTQTPRHKVTEMGQEVTMRCQPILGHNTVFWYRQTMMQGLELLAYFRNRAPLDDSGMPKDRFSAEMPDATLATLKIQPSEPRDSAVYFCASGLVRSGQMNTEAFFGQGTRLTVV.

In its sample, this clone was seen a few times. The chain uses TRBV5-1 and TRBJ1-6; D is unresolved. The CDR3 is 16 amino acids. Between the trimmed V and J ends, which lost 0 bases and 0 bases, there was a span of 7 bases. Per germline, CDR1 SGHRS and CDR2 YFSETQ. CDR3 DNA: TGCGCCAGCAGCTTGGTTCAGGTCTCCTATAATTCACCCCTCCACTTT. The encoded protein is CASSLVQVSYNSPLHF. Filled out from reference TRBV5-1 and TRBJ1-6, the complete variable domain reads KAGVTQTPRYLIKTRGQQVTLSCSPISGHRSVSWYQQTPGQGLQFLFEYFSETQRNKGNFPGRFSGRQFSNSRSEMNVSTLELGDSALYLCASSLVQVSYNSPLHFGNGTRLTVT.

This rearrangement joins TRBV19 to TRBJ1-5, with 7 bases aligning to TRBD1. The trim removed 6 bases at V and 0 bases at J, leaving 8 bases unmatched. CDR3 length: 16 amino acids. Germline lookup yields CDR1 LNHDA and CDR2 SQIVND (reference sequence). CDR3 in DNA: TGTGCCAGTAGAGGGCAGGGGGGTTATAGCAATCAGCCCCAGCATTTT. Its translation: CASRGQGGYSNQPQHF.

DNA for the CDR3: TGTGCCAGCAGTGATTCCGGGACAGCAGGTGAGCAGTTCTTC. Residues: CASSDSGTAGEQFF. V is TRBV25-1 and J is TRBJ2-1; TRBD1 matches 7 bases. CDR3 length: 14 amino acids. Trimming cost V 3 bases and J 9 bases; bases outside gene matches: 8. The V gene's germline CDR1 is MGHDK and CDR2 SYGVNS.

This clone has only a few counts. CDR3 nucleotide sequence: TGTGCCAGCAGCTTAGGTTTGCCAGACCTGACTGGGACCATATATTTT. This gives the protein CASSLGLPDLTGTIYF. The rearrangement joins TRBV11-3 to TRBJ1-3, with D unresolved. Germline V lookup: CDR1 SGHNT, CDR2 YENEEA. The V end lost 1 base, the J end lost 10 bases, and 20 bases lay between the germline ends. The CDR3 is 16 amino acids.

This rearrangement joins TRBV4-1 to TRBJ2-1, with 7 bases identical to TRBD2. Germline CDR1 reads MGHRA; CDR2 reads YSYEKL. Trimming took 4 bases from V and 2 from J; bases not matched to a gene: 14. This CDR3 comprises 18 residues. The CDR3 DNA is TGCGCCAGCAGCCCGTACTCGACTCGGGGGGTAGCCTACAATGAGCAGTTCTTC. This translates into CASSPYSTRGVAYNEQFF.

The CDR3 DNA follows: TGTGCCAGCAGTTTAAAGGGACATAGCTATGGCTACACCTTC. This codes for CASSLKGHSYGYTF. V is TRBV27 and J is TRBJ1-2; D might be TRBD1 (6 bases). Germline V gene sequence: CDR1 MNHEY, CDR2 SMNVEV (reference sequence). The CDR3 runs 14 residues. V lost 2 bases to trimming and J lost 4 bases, with 11 bases between them.

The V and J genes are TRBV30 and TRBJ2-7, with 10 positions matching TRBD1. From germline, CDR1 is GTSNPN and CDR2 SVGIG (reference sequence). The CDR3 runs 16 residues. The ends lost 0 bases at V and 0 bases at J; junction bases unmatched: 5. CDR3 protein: CAWSVLGTGVSYEQYF. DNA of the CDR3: TGTGCCTGGAGTGTCCTCGGGACAGGGGTCTCCTACGAGCAGTACTTC.

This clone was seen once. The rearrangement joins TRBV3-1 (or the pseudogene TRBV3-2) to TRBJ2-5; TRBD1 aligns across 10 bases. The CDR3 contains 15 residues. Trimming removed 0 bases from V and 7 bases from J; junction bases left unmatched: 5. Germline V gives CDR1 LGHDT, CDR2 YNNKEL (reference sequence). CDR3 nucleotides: TGTGCCAGCAGCCAAGACGACAGGGGGCGGGGGACCCAGTACTTC. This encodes CASSQDDRGRGTQYF.

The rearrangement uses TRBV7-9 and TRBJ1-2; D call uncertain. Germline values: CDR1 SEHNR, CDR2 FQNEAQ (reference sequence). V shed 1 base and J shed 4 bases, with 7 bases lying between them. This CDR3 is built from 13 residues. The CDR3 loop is CASSLGQSYGYTF. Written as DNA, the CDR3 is TGTGCCAGCAGCTTAGGACAATCCTATGGCTACACCTTC.

The CDR3 DNA follows: TGCAGCGCCCTGTCGGGGACAGGGGTCGCTGAGCAGTTCTTC. Encoded protein: CSALSGTGVAEQFF. The chain combines TRBV29-1 with TRBJ2-1; TRBD1 matches at 10 bases. Germline CDR1 and CDR2: SQVTM and ANQGSEA. The length of the CDR3 is 14 residues. Unmatched junction bases numbered 12, after V lost 7 bases and J lost 9 bases.

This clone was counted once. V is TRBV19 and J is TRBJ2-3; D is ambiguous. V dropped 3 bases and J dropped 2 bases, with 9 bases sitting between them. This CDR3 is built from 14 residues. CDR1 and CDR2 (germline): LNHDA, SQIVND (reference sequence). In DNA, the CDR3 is TGTGCCAGTAGTATTTACAAGTACACAGATACGCAGTATTTT. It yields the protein CASSIYKYTDTQYF. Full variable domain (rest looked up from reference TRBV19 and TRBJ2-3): DGGITQSPKYLFRKEGQNVTLSCEQNLNHDAMYWYRQDPGQGLRLIYYSQIVNDFQKGDIAEGYSVSREKKESFPLTVTSAQKNPTAFYLCASSIYKYTDTQYFGPGTRLTVL.

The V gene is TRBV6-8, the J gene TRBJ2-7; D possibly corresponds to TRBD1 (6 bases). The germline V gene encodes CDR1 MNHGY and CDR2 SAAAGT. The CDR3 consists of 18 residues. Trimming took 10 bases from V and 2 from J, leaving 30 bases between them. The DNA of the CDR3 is TGTGCCAATCCCGCCCCTTCTTATCCTACTACAGGGACCTACGAGCAGTACTTC. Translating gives CANPAPSYPTTGTYEQYF.

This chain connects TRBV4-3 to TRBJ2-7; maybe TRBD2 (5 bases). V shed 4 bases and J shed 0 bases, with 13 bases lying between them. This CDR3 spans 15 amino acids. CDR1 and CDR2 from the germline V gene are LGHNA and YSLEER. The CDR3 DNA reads TGCGCCAGCAGCCCTCGGGGTGGCAGCTCCTACGAGCAGTACTTC. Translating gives CASSPRGGSSYEQYF.

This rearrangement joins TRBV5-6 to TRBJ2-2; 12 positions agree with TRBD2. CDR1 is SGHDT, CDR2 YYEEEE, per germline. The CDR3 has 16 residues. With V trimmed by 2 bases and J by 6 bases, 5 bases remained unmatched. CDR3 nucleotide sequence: TGTGCCAGCAGCTTCAGACTAGCGGGAGTCGCCGGGGAGCTGTTTTTT. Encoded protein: CASSFRLAGVAGELFF.

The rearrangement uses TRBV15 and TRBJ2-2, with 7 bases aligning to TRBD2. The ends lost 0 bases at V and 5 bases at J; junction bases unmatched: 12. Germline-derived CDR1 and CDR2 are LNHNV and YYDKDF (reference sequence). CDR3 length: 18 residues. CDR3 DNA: TGTGCCACCAGCAGAGATCTTCATGGCGGGAGCGGGACCGGGGAGCTGTTTTTT. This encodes CATSRDLHGGSGTGELFF.

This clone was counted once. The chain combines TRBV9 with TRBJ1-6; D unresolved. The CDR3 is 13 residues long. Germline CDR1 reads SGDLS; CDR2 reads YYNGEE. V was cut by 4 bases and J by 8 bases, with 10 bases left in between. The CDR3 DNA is TGTGCCAGCAGCAGAATTGAGGATTCACCCCTCCACTTT. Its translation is CASSRIEDSPLHF.

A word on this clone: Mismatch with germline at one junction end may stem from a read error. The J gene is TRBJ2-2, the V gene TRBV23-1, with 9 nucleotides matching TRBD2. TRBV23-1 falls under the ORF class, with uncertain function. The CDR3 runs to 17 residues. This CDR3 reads CASSQSSSSGINRGAVF. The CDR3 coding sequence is TGCGCCAGCAGTCAATCGTCCTCTAGCGGGATAAACCGGGGAGCTGTTTTT.

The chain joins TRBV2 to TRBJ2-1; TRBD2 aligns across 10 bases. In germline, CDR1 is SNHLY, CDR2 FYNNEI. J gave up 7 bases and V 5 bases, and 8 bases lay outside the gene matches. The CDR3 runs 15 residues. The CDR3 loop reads CASSWGQREGNEQFF. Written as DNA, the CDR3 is TGTGCCAGCAGTTGGGGACAGCGGGAGGGGAATGAGCAGTTCTTC. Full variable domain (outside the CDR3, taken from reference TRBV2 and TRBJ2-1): EPEVTQTPSHQVTQMGQEVILRCVPISNHLYFYWYRQILGQKVEFLVSFYNNEISEKSEIFDDQFSVERPDGSNFTLKIRSTKLEDSAMYFCASSWGQREGNEQFFGPGTRLTVL.

The CDR3 loop is CASSLAADYGYTF. CDR3 bases: TGTGCCAGCAGCTTAGCCGCGGACTATGGCTACACCTTC. This sequence joins TRBV7-8 and TRBJ1-2; no clear D gene. The V gene lost 0 bases and the J gene lost 3 bases, with 5 bases spanning the gap. Germline V gene data show CDR1 as SGHVS and CDR2 as FQNEAQ. The CDR3 extends over 13 amino acids.

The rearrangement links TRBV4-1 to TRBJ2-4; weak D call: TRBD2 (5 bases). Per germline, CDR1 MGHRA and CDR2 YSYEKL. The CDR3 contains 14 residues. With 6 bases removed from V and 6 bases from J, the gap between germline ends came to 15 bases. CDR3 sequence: CASRSLREGNIQYF. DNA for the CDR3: TGCGCCAGCAGATCCCTTAGAGAGGGAAACATTCAGTACTTC.